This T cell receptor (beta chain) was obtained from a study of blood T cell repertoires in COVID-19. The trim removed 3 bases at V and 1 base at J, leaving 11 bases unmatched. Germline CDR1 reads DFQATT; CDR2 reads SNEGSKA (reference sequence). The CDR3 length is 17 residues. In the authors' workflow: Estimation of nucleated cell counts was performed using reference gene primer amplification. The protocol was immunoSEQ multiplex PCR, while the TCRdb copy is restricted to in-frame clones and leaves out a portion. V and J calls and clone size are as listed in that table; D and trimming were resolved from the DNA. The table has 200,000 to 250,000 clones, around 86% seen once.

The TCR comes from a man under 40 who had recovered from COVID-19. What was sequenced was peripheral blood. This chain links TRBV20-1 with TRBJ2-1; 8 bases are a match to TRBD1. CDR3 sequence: CSASVHQTGESYNEQFF. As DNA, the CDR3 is TGCAGTGCTAGTGTCCATCAGACAGGGGAGTCCTACAATGAGCAGTTCTTC.